The 14 T cell receptor beta chains below come from one sample, sequenced in a study of ipilimumab plus nivolumab after autologous stem cell transplantation. Clones were read by immunoSEQ multiplex PCR, and TCRdb kept only the in-frame ones, dropping some. The data contain approximately 40,000 clones, almost 95% of them singletons. This sample comprised PBMCs, obtained in a trial of ipilimumab plus nivolumab as post-transplant consolidation. All receptors come from a male donor with multiple myeloma.

The rearrangement joins TRBV5-1 to TRBJ2-3; 10 bases align to TRBD2. Germline V gene lookup returns CDR1 SGHRS and CDR2 YFSETQ. This CDR3 is built from 16 residues. Losses at the gene ends were 4 bases for V and 2 bases for J; bases not matched to a gene: 7. The CDR3 protein is CASSPRTSGLTDTQYF. Written as DNA, the CDR3 is TGCGCCAGCAGCCCCCGGACTAGCGGCCTCACAGATACGCAGTATTTT.

The chain combines TRBV28 with TRBJ2-7; D perhaps matches TRBD2 (5 bases). In germline, CDR1 is MDHEN, CDR2 SYDVKM. V lost 7 bases and J 2 bases, leaving 18 bases between the germline ends. The CDR3 has 15 residues. In nucleotides, the CDR3 is TGTGCCAGCAATTTTAGCCCCGGGGTCCCCTACGAGCAGTACTTC. Translated: CASNFSPGVPYEQYF.

The chain couples TRBV7-3 to TRBJ2-3; 7 bases line up with TRBD2. Germline V lookup: CDR1 SGHTA, CDR2 FQGTGA. The CDR3 runs 12 residues. The J segment lost 12 bases and the V segment lost 3 bases, leaving 6 bases of the junction unmatched. As DNA, the CDR3 is TGTGCCAGCAGCTTTCCGGGAGGTCGCCAGTATTTT. It is translated as CASSFPGGRQYF.

The genes are TRBV28 and TRBJ2-6; D is unclear. The CDR3 has 14 residues. Trimming removed 10 bases from V and 0 bases from J, with 10 bases in between. Germline V gene lookup returns CDR1 MDHEN and CDR2 SYDVKM. The CDR3: CATTSGSGANVLTF. The CDR3 DNA reads TGTGCCACCACTTCGGGCTCTGGGGCCAACGTCCTGACTTTC. Together with reference TRBV28 and TRBJ2-6, the CDR3 gives the full variable domain: DVKVTQSSRYLVKRTGEKVFLECVQDMDHENMFWYRQDPGLGLRLIYFSYDVKMKEKGDIPEGYSVSREKKERFSLILESASTNQTSMYLCATTSGSGANVLTFGAGSRLTVL.

The rearrangement uses TRBV5-1 and TRBJ1-3; tentatively, D is TRBD1 (5 bases). Germline values: CDR1 SGHRS, CDR2 YFSETQ. This CDR3 has 15 amino acids. V lost 4 bases and J 0 bases, leaving 11 bases between the germline ends. CDR3 sequence (DNA): TGCGCCAGCAGCAGGGACGGAGCCTCTGGAAACACCATATATTTT. Residues: CASSRDGASGNTIYF. Variable domain in full (rest from reference TRBV5-1 and TRBJ1-3): KAGVTQTPRYLIKTRGQQVTLSCSPISGHRSVSWYQQTPGQGLQFLFEYFSETQRNKGNFPGRFSGRQFSNSRSEMNVSTLELGDSALYLCASSRDGASGNTIYFGEGSWLTVV.

The sample holds a few counts of this clone. The chain joins TRBV4-3 to TRBJ2-7; 10 bases agree with TRBD2. V shed 1 base and J 7 bases; nucleotides not matched to a gene: 13. This CDR3 comprises 17 residues. Per germline, CDR1 LGHNA and CDR2 YSLEER. This CDR3 is CASSQVAGGGSGREQYF. CDR3 DNA: TGCGCCAGCAGCCAAGTAGCGGGGGGCGGGTCAGGGAGGGAGCAGTACTTC.

This CDR3 is CASSDGQGGELFF. In nucleotides, the CDR3 is TGTGCCAGCAGTGACGGACAGGGGGGGGAGCTGTTTTTT. V and J are TRBV6-4 and TRBJ2-2, with 9 nucleotides matching TRBD1. CDR3 length: 13 amino acids. Germline V lookup: CDR1 MRHNA, CDR2 SNTAGT. The junction had 0 bases not matched to a gene; V was cut back by 2 bases and J by 8 bases.

The chain recombines TRBV15 with TRBJ2-1, with D perhaps assigned TRBD1 or TRBD2 (6 bases each). Trimming stripped 1 base from V and 0 bases from J, with 22 bases between. Germline-derived CDR1 and CDR2 are LNHNV and YYDKDF (reference sequence). This CDR3 spans 20 amino acids. CDR3 amino acids: CATSRGGTPTPRSSYNEQFF. CDR3 coding DNA: TGTGCCACCAGCAGAGGCGGGACACCCACCCCGAGGAGCTCCTACAATGAGCAGTTCTTC.

A remark on this clone: Other nucleotide sequences from this sample produce the same CDR3. The chain uses TRBV30 and TRBJ1-5, with a weak D call TRBD1 (6 bases). The length of the CDR3 is 13 residues. Trimming cost V 4 bases and J 5 bases, with 12 bases left between them. The germline V gene has CDR1 GTSNPN and CDR2 SVGIG (reference sequence). The CDR3 bases are TGTGCCTGGAACGGCAGGGGCGATCAGCCCCAGCATTTT. This sequence encodes CAWNGRGDQPQHF.

The chain has TRBV13 and TRBJ1-2, with 10 nucleotides matching TRBD1. Trimming took 5 bases from V and 2 from J; bases not matched to a gene: 5. The germline gives CDR1 PRHDT, CDR2 FYEKMQ (reference sequence). The CDR3 is 15 amino acids. CDR3 DNA sequence: TGTGCCAGCAGCCCCCGGACAGGGGGAAACTATGGCTACACCTTC. This translates into CASSPRTGGNYGYTF.

The rearrangement joins TRBV7-6 to TRBJ1-3, with 9 positions matching TRBD1. The length of the CDR3 is 18 residues. Germline CDR1 SGHVS, CDR2 FNYEAQ. V lost 2 bases to trimming and J lost 0 bases; unmatched junction nucleotides: 8. The CDR3 is CASSLPPDRGFSGNTIYF. Here the CDR3 DNA reads TGTGCCAGCAGCTTACCTCCAGACAGGGGGTTCTCTGGAAACACCATATATTTT.

The chain links TRBV5-1 to TRBJ1-1; the D gene is possibly TRBD1 (6 bases). The CDR3 is made up of 14 amino acids. The ends were cut back, 4 bases at V and 5 bases at J, with 15 bases in the middle. Germline V gene lookup returns CDR1 SGHRS and CDR2 YFSETQ. The CDR3 loop reads CASSGDKKGTEAFF. CDR3 DNA: TGCGCCAGCAGCGGGGACAAGAAGGGGACTGAAGCTTTCTTT. The full variable domain, completed using reference TRBV5-1 and TRBJ1-1, is KAGVTQTPRYLIKTRGQQVTLSCSPISGHRSVSWYQQTPGQGLQFLFEYFSETQRNKGNFPGRFSGRQFSNSRSEMNVSTLELGDSALYLCASSGDKKGTEAFFGQGTRLTVV.

The chain links TRBV11-2 to TRBJ2-7; TRBD2 matches 10 bases. The trim removed 6 bases at V and 5 bases at J, leaving 13 bases unmatched. Germline V gene sequence: CDR1 SGHAT, CDR2 FQNNGV. The CDR3 has 16 amino acids. The CDR3 DNA is TGTGCCAGCAGACCACTAGCGGGGAGAGGAGACCACGAGCAGTACTTC. This encodes CASRPLAGRGDHEQYF.

Of note for this clone: This same CDR3 is encoded by further DNA sequences in the sample. This chain links TRBV5-1 with TRBJ2-7; possibly TRBD1 for D (5 bases). The CDR3 consists of 12 residues. Germline V gives CDR1 SGHRS, CDR2 YFSETQ. Between the trimmed V and J ends, which lost 0 bases and 4 bases, there was a span of 5 bases. CDR3 region: CASSLEGYEQYF. CDR3 coding DNA: TGCGCCAGCAGCTTGGAGGGGTACGAGCAGTACTTC.